The source of this T cell receptor beta chain is a study of T-cell memory formation after mild COVID-19. Study overall: For the most part, TCR clusters were specific to one donor.

This clonotype came up a few times. Its antigen remains unknown. TCRdb redid the calling of the 5' RACE reads with MiXCR, one entry per CDR3 protein. This table holds 180,000 or so distinct CDR3 sequences, approximately 10% found once. Findings and caveats of the study: While clones contracting from day 15 to 85 were balanced between CD4 and CD8, later expanders leaned CD4+. Several responding clones turned up in pre-infection memory, indicating that cross-reactive memory may have taken part.

CDR3 length equals 15 residues. Germline CDR1 and CDR2: SGHTA and FQGTGA. The ends lost 6 bases at V and 3 bases at J; junction bases unmatched: 4. The sequenced sample consisted of PBMCs or a T cell subset sorted from them (not recorded which). This TCR was sampled from a man between 18 and 35 years old who had mild COVID-19 (a few samples of this study predate the infection). Cell type and time point are not known. The V gene is TRBV7-3, the J gene TRBJ2-3; 12 bases are shared with TRBD2. The DNA for the CDR3 is TGTGCCAGCAGACTAGCGGGGGGCACTACAGATACGCAGTATTTT. Protein: CASRLAGGTTDTQYF.